The rows below give T cell receptor beta chains drawn from one sample of a study of shared clonotypes between healthy human individuals. Generated by immunoSEQ multiplex PCR, the TCRdb table keeps only in-frame clones and is missing some. The sample lists more than 2 million clones, around 95% occurring once. Sequencing was done on a sample of naive CD4+ T cells sorted from blood. The receptor set was obtained from a man aged 18 to 35 in good health. CDR3s include the opening cysteine and the closing phenylalanine or tryptophan. Size is stated for part of the rows, as once, few or many counts, or as a class when the clone is expanded.

TRBJ1-2,.,14,TRBV5-8,CASSRWDRNYGYTF
TRBJ2-1,.,15,TRBV6-5,CASSLSRLSNNEQFF
TRBJ1-2,.,10,TRBV29-1,CSVRGDGYTF
TRBJ2-1,.,22,TRBV16,CASSHRQGPASLSGRPGDEQFF
TRBJ2-3,.,14,TRBV6-1,CASREPHGTDTQYF
TRBJ2-7,.,14,TRBV19,CASRDTGGDYEQYF
TRBJ2-7,.,14,TRBV28,CASSSQGVGYEQYF
TRBJ1-1,once,13,TRBV5-1,CASSFMVNTEAFF
TRBJ1-6,once,13,TRBV30,CAWRGGKNSPLHF
TRBJ2-2,.,18,TRBV11-2,CASSYPRAPGYYTGELFF
TRBJ2-5,once,16,TRBV7-6,CASSHSTGGGEETQYF
TRBJ1-1,.,16,TRBV5-1,CASSLELQGMNTEAFF
TRBJ1-1,once,14,TRBV5-1,CASSRDIAKTEAFF
TRBJ2-2,once,14,TRBV2,CASSERVYTGELFF
TRBJ1-1,.,15,TRBV9,CASSVDPGGNTEAFF
TRBJ2-1,.,17,TRBV12-5,CASGLVIDRGSVNEQFF
TRBJ2-3,.,16,TRBV6-6,CASSYSRAGGGDTQYF
TRBJ1-2,.,15,TRBV5-6,CASSPSRQGIGGYTF
TRBJ2-7,many,15,TRBV4-2,CASSQENRDSYEQYF
TRBJ2-2,.,16,TRBV2,CASSSTGFGNTGELFF
TRBJ2-5,.,15,TRBV25-1,CASSGLGTGQETQYF
TRBJ2-5,.,12,TRBV29-1,CSVSSGVETQYF
TRBJ2-2,.,15,TRBV11-2,CASSLDPRNTGELFF
TRBJ2-3,.,17,TRBV5-1,CASSPGPSGGASDTQYF
TRBJ1-5,.,15,TRBV5-1,CASSLDGTGYQPQHF
TRBJ1-5,.,15,TRBV10-3,CAISEGQETNQPQHF
TRBJ1-6,.,14,TRBV6-1,CASSEAQGFAPLHF
TRBJ2-2,.,14,TRBV10-3,CAISEGGPTGELFF
TRBJ1-3,.,13,TRBV29-1,CSVGWDRGNTIYF
TRBJ1-4,.,13,TRBV5-1,CASSIEGTEKLFF
TRBJ2-2,.,13,TRBV2,CASSSRNTGELFF
TRBJ2-3,.,14,TRBV2,CASSRDRNTDTQYF
TRBJ2-2,.,15,TRBV14,CASSQRGSNTGELFF
TRBJ2-1,.,16,TRBV9,CASSVEISGRQGEQFF
TRBJ2-3,.,12,TRBV10-1,CASSGGTDTQYF
TRBJ1-5,.,17,TRBV18,CASSPPGTDYSNQPQHF
TRBJ1-2,once,12,TRBV6-6,CASSYRESGYTF
TRBJ2-3,.,15,TRBV5-1,CASSLTGSGTDTQYF
TRBJ2-5,once,15,TRBV30,CAWSDRLAGTETQYF
TRBJ1-5,once,18,TRBV18,CASSPGTGVLYSNQPQHF
TRBJ2-1,.,12,TRBV28,CASRVTINEQFF
TRBJ1-2,.,14,TRBV6-1,CASSSKGQDAGYTF
TRBJ1-1,.,14,TRBV7-2,CASSKRTVDTEAFF
TRBJ1-1,.,13,TRBV5-4,CASSFRDRTEAFF
TRBJ2-7,.,17,TRBV5-4,CASGLKTPGQAGGEQYF
TRBJ2-1,once,16,TRBV5-8,CAGSYSGRAGNNEQFF
TRBJ1-1,.,13,TRBV5-4,CASSLGTAGGAFF
TRBJ1-1,.,13,TRBV11-2,CASSSTDDTEAFF
TRBJ2-1,.,15,TRBV11-2,CASSLGATGHNEQFF
TRBJ1-5,.,14,TRBV6-1,CASTPGQSNQPQHF
TRBJ2-1,many,14,TRBV4-1,CASSQDGAADEQFF
TRBJ1-1,.,13,TRBV2,CASSAGAGLEAFF
TRBJ1-1,.,15,TRBV18,CASSPVPPGITEAFF
TRBJ1-2,.,14,TRBV7-7,CASSLVPGDYGYTF